This is a list of T cell receptor beta chains from one sample in a study of cytomegalovirus exposure and HLA in healthy donors. Sequencing was performed with immunoSEQ multiplex PCR; in TCRdb, only in-frame clones are kept and a portion is missing. In the table there are around 350,000 clones, approximately 90% of which are singletons. Sequencing was done on a sample of PBMCs. The receptors shown here come from a woman between 18 and 29 years old in good health and CMV-seronegative. Each CDR3 is given with its conserved first and last residue. A D gene is named only where the DNA matches it firmly. Size is omitted from some rows. Given values are once, few, many or a class for expanded clones.

size	D	V	J	DNA	CDR3
-	-	TRBV30	TRBJ2-2	TGTGCCTGCCCCGGGTCCGGGGAGCTGTTTTTT	CACPGSGELFF
-	TRBD2	TRBV5-1	TRBJ2-3	TGCGCCAGCAGCAGGGGAGGACTAGCGGGGGCCCTCCGCCCCACAGATACGCAGTATTTT	CASSRGGLAGALRPTDTQYF
-	-	TRBV7-9	TRBJ2-3	TGTGCCAGCTTGGCGGGCGATACGCAGTATTTT	CASLAGDTQYF
-	TRBD2	TRBV2	TRBJ2-1	TGTGCCAGCAGCGGGACTAGCGGGGGCCCATCCTACAATGAGCAGTTCTTC	CASSGTSGGPSYNEQFF
-	-	TRBV12-2	TRBJ2-1	TGTGCAAGTCGCCCCGGAACGGCCTGCGGGCAGTTCTTC	CASRPGTACGQFF
-	TRBD1	TRBV29-1	TRBJ1-2	TGCAGCGTTGAGGACAGGGCCTTAAAGTCTAACTATGGCTACACCTTC	CSVEDRALKSNYGYTF
-	-	TRBV19	TRBJ1-1	TGTGCCAGTAGGGACAGCTCGAACACTGAAGCTTTCTTT	CASRDSSNTEAFF
few	TRBD1	TRBV5-6	TRBJ1-6	TGTGCCAGCAGCTCCGGGACAGGGAATTCACCCCTCCACTTT	CASSSGTGNSPLHF
-	-	TRBV9	TRBJ2-6	TGTGCCAGCAGCCCTCGGCAGGGGCACTCTGGGGCCAACGTCCTGACTTTC	CASSPRQGHSGANVLTF
-	-	TRBV5-4	TRBJ2-1	TGTGCCACCGGGAGTGAGCAGTTCTTC	CATGSEQFF
once	TRBD1	TRBV30	TRBJ2-7	TGTGCCTGGAGTGTGGGACAGGGGGCTTACGAGCAGTACTTC	CAWSVGQGAYEQYF
-	-	TRBV19	TRBJ1-5	TGTGCCAGTAGTATGATGGGGCATAGCAATCAGCCCCAGCATTTT	CASSMMGHSNQPQHF
-	-	TRBV7-7	TRBJ2-5	TGTGCCAGCAGCCCGCAAGAGACCCAGTACTTC	CASSPQETQYF
-	TRBD2	TRBV4-1	TRBJ2-7	TGCGCCAGCAGCTCCGGACTAGGGCCGTACGAGCAGTACTTC	CASSSGLGPYEQYF
few	TRBD1	TRBV6-1	TRBJ1-6	TGTGCCAGCAGAACAGGGGCCCACTATAATTCACCCCTCCACTTT	CASRTGAHYNSPLHF
-	-	TRBV5-1	TRBJ2-7	TGCGCCAGCAGCCGGGTAAGCGGGTCTCCACCCTACGAGCAGTACTTC	CASSRVSGSPPYEQYF
-	-	TRBV19	TRBJ1-1	TGTGCCAGTAGTGGGGCCCGTGAAGCTTTCTTT	CASSGAREAFF
-	TRBD2	TRBV9	TRBJ2-3	TGTGCCAGCAGCGAACCCGGGACTAGCGGGAGAATTGGGACAGATACGCAGTATTTT	CASSEPGTSGRIGTDTQYF
-	TRBD2	TRBV5-4	TRBJ2-1	TGTGCCAGCAGCTTGGGCGGGAGCTCCTACAATGAGCAGTTCTTC	CASSLGGSSYNEQFF
-	-	TRBV11-2	TRBJ2-7	TGTGCCAGCAGCTTCGGACAACAAGACGAGCAGTACTTC	CASSFGQQDEQYF
-	-	TRBV4-2	TRBJ2-3	TGTGCCAGCGGATTACTAGGTGATACGCAGTATTTT	CASGLLGDTQYF
-	-	TRBV5-1	TRBJ2-7	TGCGCCAGCAGCTTGACAGGGACCCCCTACGAGCAGTACTTC	CASSLTGTPYEQYF
-	-	TRBV28	TRBJ1-5	TGTGCCAGCAGTTTGGCGGGTCGCGGCAATCAGCCCCAGCATTTT	CASSLAGRGNQPQHF
-	TRBD1	TRBV2	TRBJ2-4	TGTGCCAGCATTAAAACCGGGACAGGGACCAAAAACATTCAGTACTTC	CASIKTGTGTKNIQYF
-	-	TRBV4-2	TRBJ2-6	TGTGCCAGCAGCCAAGATCCGCGTTCTGTGGCCAACGTCCTGACTTTC	CASSQDPRSVANVLTF
-	-	TRBV6-1	TRBJ2-7	TGTGCCAGCAGTGAGCCGGGACTGAAGACATACGAGCAGTACTTC	CASSEPGLKTYEQYF
-	TRBD1	TRBV5-1	TRBJ1-1	TGCGCCAGCAGAACCGACAGGGCGAACACTGAAGCTTTCTTT	CASRTDRANTEAFF
-	-	TRBV15	TRBJ2-1	TGTGCCACCAGCAGAGATAGTACGGCGGGCGGCCAGTTCTTC	CATSRDSTAGGQFF
-	-	TRBV7-9	TRBJ1-2	TGTGCCAGCAGCCCACCGGGGATCTATGGCTACACCTTC	CASSPPGIYGYTF
-	-	TRBV4-1	TRBJ2-7	TGCGCCAGCAGCCAAGACGACAGAGGAACCTACGAGCAGTACTTC	CASSQDDRGTYEQYF
-	TRBD2	TRBV6-5	TRBJ2-7	TGTGCCAGCAGTCCCCGCACTAGCGGGAGCTACGAGCAGTACTTC	CASSPRTSGSYEQYF
-	-	TRBV5-1	TRBJ2-1	TGCGCCAGCAGCTTGGGACTCCTATCCTACAATGAGCAGTTCTTC	CASSLGLLSYNEQFF
-	-	TRBV28	TRBJ2-3	TGTGCCAGCAGTTTGTGGGCTAGCACAGATACGCAGTATTTT	CASSLWASTDTQYF
-	TRBD1	TRBV5-1	TRBJ1-2	TGCGCCAGCAGCTATGACTCGACAGGGGGGAACTATGGCTACACCTTC	CASSYDSTGGNYGYTF
-	-	TRBV9	TRBJ2-2	TGTGCCAGCAGCTCCACCCTAACGGAGACCGGGGAGCTGTTTTTT	CASSSTLTETGELFF
-	TRBD1	TRBV11-2	TRBJ1-2	TGTGCCAGCAGCTCCTGGCATCGGACAGGGACAAACTATGGCTACACCTTC	CASSSWHRTGTNYGYTF
-	TRBD1	TRBV4-1	TRBJ1-5	TGCGCCAGCAGCCAGTCCGGGACAGACAATCAGCCCCAGCATTTT	CASSQSGTDNQPQHF
-	TRBD1	TRBV9	TRBJ2-2	TGTGCCAGCAGCGCGGGACAGTACACCGGGGAGCTGTTTTTT	CASSAGQYTGELFF
-	-	TRBV14	TRBJ1-2	TGTGCCAGCAGCCTGGGGGGCTATGGCTACACCTTC	CASSLGGYGYTF
few	TRBD1	TRBV11-2	TRBJ1-2	TGTGCCAGCAGCCTTCCCCAACCGGGACAGGGACATGGCTACACCTTC	CASSLPQPGQGHGYTF
-	-	TRBV2	TRBJ2-1	TGTGCCAGCAGTACTAACTTTGGTGAGCAGTTCTTC	CASSTNFGEQFF
-	-	TRBV6-5	TRBJ1-3	TGTGCCAGCAGTTACGGAGGGGCGGGAAACACCATATATTTT	CASSYGGAGNTIYF
-	TRBD2	TRBV27	TRBJ2-1	TGTGCCAGCAGTGCGATGACTAGCGGGAGGGGAAATGAGCAGTTCTTC	CASSAMTSGRGNEQFF
-	TRBD1	TRBV28	TRBJ1-2	TGTGCCAGCAGTTTATTTGGGACAGGGGGCGCAAGCTACACCTTC	CASSLFGTGGASYTF
few	-	TRBV25-1	TRBJ1-1	TGTGCCAGCAGTGAATGGGGCAGAAACACTGAAGCTTTCTTT	CASSEWGRNTEAFF
-	TRBD1	TRBV27	TRBJ2-7	TGTGCCAGCAAACTGGGACAGGGGTCCTACGAGCAGTACTTC	CASKLGQGSYEQYF
-	TRBD2	TRBV5-8	TRBJ2-3	TGTGCCAGCAGCTTGTTGCGGGGGGCGGTTCCTACGCAGTATTTT	CASSLLRGAVPTQYF
-	-	TRBV15	TRBJ2-1	TGTGCCACCAGCAGATGGGGGGATGAGCAGTTCTTC	CATSRWGDEQFF
-	TRBD1	TRBV27	TRBJ2-7	TGTGCCAGCAGTTCTCGGGACAGGGCCCCCTACGAGCAGTACTTC	CASSSRDRAPYEQYF
-	-	TRBV10-3	TRBJ2-2	TGTGCCATCAGTACTATGAACACCGGGGAGCTGTTTTTT	CAISTMNTGELFF
-	TRBD2	TRBV9	TRBJ2-5	TGTGCCAGCAGCCCCCGGACTAGCGGGAAAGAGACCCAGTACTTC	CASSPRTSGKETQYF